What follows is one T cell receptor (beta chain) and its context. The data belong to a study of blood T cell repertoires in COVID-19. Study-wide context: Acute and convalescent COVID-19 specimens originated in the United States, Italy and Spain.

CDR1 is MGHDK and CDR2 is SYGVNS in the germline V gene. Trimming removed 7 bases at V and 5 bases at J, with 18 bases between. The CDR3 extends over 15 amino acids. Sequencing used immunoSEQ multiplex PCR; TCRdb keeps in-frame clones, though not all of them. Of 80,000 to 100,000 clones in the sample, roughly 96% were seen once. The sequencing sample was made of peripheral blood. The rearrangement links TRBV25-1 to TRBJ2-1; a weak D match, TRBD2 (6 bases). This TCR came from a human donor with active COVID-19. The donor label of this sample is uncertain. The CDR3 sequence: CASNQLEGRNNEQFF. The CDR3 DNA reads TGTGCCAGCAACCAGTTGGAGGGGAGGAACAATGAGCAGTTCTTC.